This TCR beta chain was documented in a study of T cell repertoires in cytomegalovirus infection. This CDR3 region has 17 residues. In germline, CDR1 is MNHNS, CDR2 SASEGT. V was pared by 3 bases and J by 0 bases, with 16 bases between. This clonotype was detected only a few times. What it binds is not known. TCRdb used MiXCR to reprocess the reads, holding one entry per CDR3 protein. Among around 770,000 distinct CDR3 sequences, approximately 32% were seen once, and the ten largest hold about 12%. This specimen consisted of cultured CD8+ T cells from PBMCs, obtained from culture after CMV antigen stimulation. The sequence was obtained from a human donor in good health (CMV status not recorded). Some clones in this sample may be carry-over from other donors' samples. J is TRBJ2-3 and V is TRBV6-1, with D unresolved. CDR3 sequence (DNA): TGTGCCAGCAGTGAGCCCGATGGTAGGGCTAGCACAGATACGCAGTATTTT. This gives the protein CASSEPDGRASTDTQYF.